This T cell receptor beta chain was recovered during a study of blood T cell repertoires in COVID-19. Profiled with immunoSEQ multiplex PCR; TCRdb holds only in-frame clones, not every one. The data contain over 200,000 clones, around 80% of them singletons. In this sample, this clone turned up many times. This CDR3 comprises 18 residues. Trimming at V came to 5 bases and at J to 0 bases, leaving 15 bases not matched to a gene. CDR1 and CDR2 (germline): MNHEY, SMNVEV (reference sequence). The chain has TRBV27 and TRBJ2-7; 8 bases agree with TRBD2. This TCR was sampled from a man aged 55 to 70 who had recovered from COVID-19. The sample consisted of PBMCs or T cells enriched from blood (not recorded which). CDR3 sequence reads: CASSARPGGLAFSYEQYF. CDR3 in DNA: TGTGCCAGCAGTGCCCGCCCGGGGGGGTTAGCGTTCTCCTACGAGCAGTACTTC.